This T cell receptor beta chain was identified in a study of blood T cell repertoires in COVID-19. Study-wide context: The study drew acute and convalescent COVID-19 samples from the United States, Italy and Spain. PBMCs, B-cell-depleted T cells, or T cells were the source of the cDNA or gDNA that made up the material.

Trimming took 6 bases from V and 3 from J; bases not matched to a gene: 7. Germline CDR1 and CDR2: MRHNA and SNTAGT. The CDR3 length is 14 residues. How the authors handled the data: Amplification of reference gene primers provided the estimated nucleated cell counts. Sequencing used immunoSEQ multiplex PCR; TCRdb keeps in-frame clones, though not all of them. V and J calls and clone size are those listed in that table; D and trimming were worked out from the DNA. The sample records 55,000 to 80,000 clones, around 87% being singletons. The V gene is TRBV6-4, the J gene TRBJ1-1; 7 positions match TRBD1. The sample was peripheral blood. The source of this sequence is a man in his fifties or sixties with acute or convalescent COVID-19. The CDR3 is CASRRGPGDTEAFF. In DNA, the CDR3 is TGTGCCAGCAGAAGGGGGCCAGGGGACACTGAAGCTTTCTTT.